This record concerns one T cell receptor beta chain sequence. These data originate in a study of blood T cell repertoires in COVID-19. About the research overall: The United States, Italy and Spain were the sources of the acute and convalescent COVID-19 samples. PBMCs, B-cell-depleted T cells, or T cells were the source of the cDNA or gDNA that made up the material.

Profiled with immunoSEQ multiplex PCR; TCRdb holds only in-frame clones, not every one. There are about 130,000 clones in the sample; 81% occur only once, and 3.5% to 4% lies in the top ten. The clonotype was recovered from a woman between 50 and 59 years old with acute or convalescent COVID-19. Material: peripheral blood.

The CDR3 coding sequence is TGTGCCAGCAGCGTCGGGACTAGCGAAAGCACAGATACGCAGTATTTT. It encodes CASSVGTSESTDTQYF. The V call is TRBV9, the J call TRBJ2-3, with TRBD2 matching 10 bases. The length of the CDR3 is 16 residues. V dropped 2 bases and J dropped 0; count of bases not matched to a gene: 3. CDR1 is SGDLS and CDR2 is YYNGEE in the germline V gene.